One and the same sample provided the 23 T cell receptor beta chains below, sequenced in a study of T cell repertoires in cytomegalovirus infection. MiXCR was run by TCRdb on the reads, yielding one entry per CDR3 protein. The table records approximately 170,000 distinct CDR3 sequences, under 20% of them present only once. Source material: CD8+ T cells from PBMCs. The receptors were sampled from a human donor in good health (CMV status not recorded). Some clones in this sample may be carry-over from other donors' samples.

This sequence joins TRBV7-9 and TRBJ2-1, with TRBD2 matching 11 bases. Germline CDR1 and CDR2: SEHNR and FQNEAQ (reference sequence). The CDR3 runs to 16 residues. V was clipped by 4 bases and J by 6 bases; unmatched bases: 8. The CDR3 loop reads CASSSLMGTSGNEQFF. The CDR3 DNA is TGTGCCAGCAGCTCCCTCATGGGGACTAGCGGCAATGAGCAGTTCTTC.

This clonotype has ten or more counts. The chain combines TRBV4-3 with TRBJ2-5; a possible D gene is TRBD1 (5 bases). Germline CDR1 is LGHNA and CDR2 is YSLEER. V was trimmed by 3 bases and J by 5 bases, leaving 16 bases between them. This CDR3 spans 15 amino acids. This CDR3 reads CASSQGLGRQETQYF. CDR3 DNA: TGCGCCAGCAGCCAGGGGCTGGGAAGGCAGGAGACCCAGTACTTC.

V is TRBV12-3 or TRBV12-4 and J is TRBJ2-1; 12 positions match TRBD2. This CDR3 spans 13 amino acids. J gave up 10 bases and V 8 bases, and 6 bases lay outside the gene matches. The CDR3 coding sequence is TGTGCCAGCTCAGCCCTAGCGGGGGGGGAGCAGTTCTTC. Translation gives CASSALAGGEQFF.

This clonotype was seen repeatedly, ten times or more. The CDR3 protein is CASSLLVGGVYNEQFF. DNA of the CDR3: TGTGCCAGCAGCTTGTTAGTGGGAGGGGTGTACAATGAGCAGTTCTTC. The V gene is TRBV7-8, the J gene TRBJ2-1; 7 positions match TRBD2. CDR3 length equals 16 residues. Germline CDR1 reads SGHVS; CDR2 reads FQNEAQ. The junction had 9 bases not matched to a gene; V was cut back by 3 bases and J by 4 bases.

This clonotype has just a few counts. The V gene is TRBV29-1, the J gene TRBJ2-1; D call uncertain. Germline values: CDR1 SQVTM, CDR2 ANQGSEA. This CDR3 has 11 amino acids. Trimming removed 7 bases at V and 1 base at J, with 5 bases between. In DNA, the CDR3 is TGCAGCGCCGAGTCCTACAATGAGCAGTTCTTC. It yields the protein CSAESYNEQFF.

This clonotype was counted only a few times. DNA of the CDR3: TGTGCCAGCAGCCGGGGGAGCGGCACCCTCACAGATACGCAGTATTTT. Encoded protein: CASSRGSGTLTDTQYF. V and J are TRBV7-3 and TRBJ2-3; D might be TRBD2 (6 bases). The V gene's germline CDR1 is SGHTA and CDR2 FQGTGA. The V end was cut by 5 bases, the J end by 2 bases, with 17 bases between. CDR3 length equals 16 residues.

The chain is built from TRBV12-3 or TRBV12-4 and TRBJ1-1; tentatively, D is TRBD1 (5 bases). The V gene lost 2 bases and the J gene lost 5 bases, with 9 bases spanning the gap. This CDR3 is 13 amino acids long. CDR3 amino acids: CASSLIGDTEAFF. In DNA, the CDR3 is TGTGCCAGCAGTTTAATAGGGGATACTGAAGCTTTCTTT.

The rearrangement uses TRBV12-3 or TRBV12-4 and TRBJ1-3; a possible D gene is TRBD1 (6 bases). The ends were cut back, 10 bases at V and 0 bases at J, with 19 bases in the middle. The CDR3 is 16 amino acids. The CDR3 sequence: CATDRMDRASGNTIYF. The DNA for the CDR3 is TGTGCCACCGACAGGATGGACAGAGCCTCTGGAAACACCATATATTTT.

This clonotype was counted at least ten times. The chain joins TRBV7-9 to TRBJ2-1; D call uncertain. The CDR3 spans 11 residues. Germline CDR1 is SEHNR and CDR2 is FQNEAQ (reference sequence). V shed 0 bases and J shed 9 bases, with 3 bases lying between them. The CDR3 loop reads CASSLAPEQFF. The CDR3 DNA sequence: TGTGCCAGCAGCTTAGCGCCTGAGCAGTTCTTC.

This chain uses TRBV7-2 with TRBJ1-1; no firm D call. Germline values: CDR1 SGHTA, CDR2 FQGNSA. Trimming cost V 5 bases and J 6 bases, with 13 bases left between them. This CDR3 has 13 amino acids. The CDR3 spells CASSAPGIPEAFF. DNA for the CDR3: TGTGCCAGCAGCGCCCCCGGGATCCCTGAAGCTTTCTTT.

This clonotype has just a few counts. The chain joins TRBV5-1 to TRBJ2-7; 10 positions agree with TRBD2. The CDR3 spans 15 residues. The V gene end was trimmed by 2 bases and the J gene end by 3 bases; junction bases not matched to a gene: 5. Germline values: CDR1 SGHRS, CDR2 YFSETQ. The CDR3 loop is CASSFLSGGDYEQYF. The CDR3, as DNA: TGCGCCAGCAGCTTCTTGAGCGGGGGGGACTACGAGCAGTACTTC.

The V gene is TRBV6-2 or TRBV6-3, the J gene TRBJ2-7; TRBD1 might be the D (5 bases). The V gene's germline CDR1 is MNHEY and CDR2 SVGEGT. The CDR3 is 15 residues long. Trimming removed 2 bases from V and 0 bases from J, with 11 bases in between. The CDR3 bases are TGTGCCAGCAGTTACGACAGTCCCCTCTCCTACGAGCAGTACTTC. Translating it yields CASSYDSPLSYEQYF.

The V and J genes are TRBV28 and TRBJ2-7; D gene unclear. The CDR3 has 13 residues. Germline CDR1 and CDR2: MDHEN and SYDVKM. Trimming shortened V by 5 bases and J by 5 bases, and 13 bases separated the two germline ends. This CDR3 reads CASSPRTVDEQYF. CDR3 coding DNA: TGTGCCAGCAGTCCACGAACGGTCGACGAGCAGTACTTC.

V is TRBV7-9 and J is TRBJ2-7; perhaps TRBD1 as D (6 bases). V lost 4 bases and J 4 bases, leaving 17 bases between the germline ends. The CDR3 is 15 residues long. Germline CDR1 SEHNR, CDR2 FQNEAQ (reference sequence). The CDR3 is CASSSPRDTQYEQYF. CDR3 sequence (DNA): TGTGCCAGCAGCTCTCCGAGGGACACCCAGTACGAGCAGTACTTC.

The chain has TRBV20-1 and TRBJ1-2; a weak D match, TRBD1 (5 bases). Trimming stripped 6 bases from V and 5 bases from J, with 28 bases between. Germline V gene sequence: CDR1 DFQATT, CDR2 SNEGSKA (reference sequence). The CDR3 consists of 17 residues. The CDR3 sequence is CSAQGIRTRGDPYGYTF. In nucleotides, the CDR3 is TGCAGTGCCCAAGGTATTAGGACACGGGGAGATCCTTATGGCTACACCTTC.

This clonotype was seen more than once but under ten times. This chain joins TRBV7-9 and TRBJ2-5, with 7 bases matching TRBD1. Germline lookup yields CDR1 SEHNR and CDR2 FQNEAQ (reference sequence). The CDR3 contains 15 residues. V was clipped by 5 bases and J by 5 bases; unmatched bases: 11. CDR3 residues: CASSPRQGAVETQYF. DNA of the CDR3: TGTGCCAGCAGCCCAAGACAGGGAGCGGTGGAGACCCAGTACTTC.

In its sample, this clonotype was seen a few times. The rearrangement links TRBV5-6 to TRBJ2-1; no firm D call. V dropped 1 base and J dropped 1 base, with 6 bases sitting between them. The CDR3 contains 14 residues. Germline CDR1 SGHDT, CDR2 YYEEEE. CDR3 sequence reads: CASSLSSSYNEQFF. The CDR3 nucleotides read TGTGCCAGCAGCTTGTCTAGTTCCTACAATGAGCAGTTCTTC.

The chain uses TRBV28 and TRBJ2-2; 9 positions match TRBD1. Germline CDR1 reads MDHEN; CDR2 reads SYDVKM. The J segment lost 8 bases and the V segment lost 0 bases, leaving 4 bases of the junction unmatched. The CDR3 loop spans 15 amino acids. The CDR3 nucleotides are TGTGCCAGCAGTTTATGGAGGGACAGGGAAGGGGAGCTGTTTTTT. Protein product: CASSLWRDREGELFF.

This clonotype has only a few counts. CDR3 bases: TGTGCCAGCAGCCCACAAGACAGAGCCGGCTACACCTTC. The encoded protein is CASSPQDRAGYTF. The gene calls are TRBV14 and TRBJ1-2; D might be TRBD1 (5 bases). CDR1 and CDR2 from the germline V gene are SGHDN and FVKESK. This CDR3 has 13 amino acids. V was cut by 4 bases and J by 8 bases, with 14 bases left in between.

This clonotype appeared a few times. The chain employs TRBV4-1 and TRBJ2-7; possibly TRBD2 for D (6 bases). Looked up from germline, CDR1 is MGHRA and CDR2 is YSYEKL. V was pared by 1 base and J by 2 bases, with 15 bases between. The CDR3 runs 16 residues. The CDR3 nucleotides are TGCGCCAGCAGCCAAGGTTTCGGGACTTATACCTACGAGCAGTACTTC. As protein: CASSQGFGTYTYEQYF.

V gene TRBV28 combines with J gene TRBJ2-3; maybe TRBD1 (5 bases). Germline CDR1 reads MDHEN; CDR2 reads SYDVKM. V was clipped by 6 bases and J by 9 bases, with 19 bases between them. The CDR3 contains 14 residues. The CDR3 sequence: CASSETVRLETQYF. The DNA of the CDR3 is TGTGCCAGCAGCGAGACAGTAAGGTTGGAGACGCAGTATTTT.

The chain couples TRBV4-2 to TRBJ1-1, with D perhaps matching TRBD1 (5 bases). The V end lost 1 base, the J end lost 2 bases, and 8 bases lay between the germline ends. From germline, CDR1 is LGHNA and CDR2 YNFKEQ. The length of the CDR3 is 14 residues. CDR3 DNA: TGTGCCAGCAGCCAAGGGACATTCAACACTGAAGCTTTCTTT. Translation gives CASSQGTFNTEAFF.

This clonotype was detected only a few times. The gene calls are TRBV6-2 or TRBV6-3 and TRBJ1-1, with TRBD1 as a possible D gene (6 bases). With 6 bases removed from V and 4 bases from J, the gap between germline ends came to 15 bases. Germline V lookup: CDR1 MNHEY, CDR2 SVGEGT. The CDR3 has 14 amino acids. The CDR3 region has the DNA TGTGCCAGCAGCCTCGGGGGCTCGGGCACTGAAGCTTTCTTT. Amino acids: CASSLGGSGTEAFF.